This T cell receptor beta chain was sequenced for a study of neurological immune-mediated disorders. Study results and limitations: No CDR3 amino acid sequences were shared by expanded clones across subjects, suggesting private repertoires in all groups.

cDNA was made by 5'RACE with 10-nucleotide random UMIs. Over 170 million TCR-beta sequences (from 15-18 subjects) were yielded by each sequencing run. TCRdb ran MiXCR on the 5' RACE reads and lists one entry per CDR3 protein. The sample carries 40,000 or so distinct CDR3 sequences, roughly 2.5% recorded once. This clonotype appeared many times. Antigen unknown. The CDR3 is 15 amino acids. Germline values: CDR1 SGDLS, CDR2 YYNGEE. Trimming took off 3 bases at V and 3 bases at J, with 16 bases between the two ends. V is TRBV9 and J is TRBJ2-7; perhaps D is TRBD1 or TRBD2 (5 bases each). This receptor was taken from a man aged 25 to 40 with multiple sclerosis. The sample was PBMCs. This chain's CDR3 is CASSAGPGRNYEQYF. CDR3 coding DNA: TGTGCCAGCAGCGCGGGACCGGGACGGAACTACGAGCAGTACTTC.